This TCR beta chain was recovered during a study of vaccination effects on CD4 cells after COVID-19. Turning to the study itself: Sample donation by two convalescent patients took place 16 days and one week before vaccination. Study results and caveats: Limitations: small convalescent group and missing early post-infection timepoints. Infection-derived and vaccine-derived clones contracted markedly late after vaccination.

In the case of this clone: The target antigen is unknown.

Following a 10-day culture, CD4+ T cells were purified. On both days 3 and 7, half of the culture medium was replaced with IL-2 medium. The CDR3 totals 15 residues. Germline CDR1 SGHNT, CDR2 YENEEA. With V trimmed by 6 bases and J by 6 bases, 8 bases remained unmatched. The method was immunoSEQ multiplex PCR; TCRdb's version includes in-frame clones alone and lacks a portion of them. Of 50,000 to 75,000 clones listed, approximately 72% are singletons. The clonotype was recovered from a human donor who had a prior SARS-CoV-2 infection. The specimen comprised CD4+ T cells from PBMCs cultured without peptide, sampled before COVID-19 vaccination. This sequence joins TRBV11-3 and TRBJ2-2; TRBD1 agrees at 9 bases. The CDR3 sequence: CASSQTRTGAGELFF. In DNA, the CDR3 is TGTGCCAGCAGTCAAACACGGACAGGGGCCGGGGAGCTGTTTTTT.